Listed below are T cell receptor beta chains from one sample, sequenced in a study of T cells after yellow fever vaccination. TCRdb passed the 5' RACE reads through MiXCR, listing each CDR3 protein once. The table shows roughly 350,000 distinct CDR3 sequences, with roughly 4% occurring only once. The material was PBMCs, obtained 5 days after the yellow fever booster vaccination. Source of these receptors: a man aged 18 to 30 who received the YFV17D yellow fever vaccine. Both conserved end residues are part of each CDR3. D genes are given only for firm matches. Where a row states a size, it is once, few, many or the class of an expanded clone; other rows omit it.

abundance	len	v_gene	j_gene	d_gene	CDR3aa	CDR3nt
NA	12	TRBV18	TRBJ1-1	TRBD1	CASSLTGPEAFF	TGTGCCAGCTCCCTGACAGGGCCTGAAGCTTTCTTT
few	15	TRBV3-1	TRBJ1-6	TRBD1	CASSQHRDRLSPLHF	TGTGCCAGCAGCCAGCACCGGGACAGGCTTTCACCCCTCCACTTT
many	15	TRBV6-2/TRBV6-3	TRBJ1-2	NA	CASSRGTPTTMGYTF	TGTGCCAGCAGCCGGGGGACCCCTACGACTATGGGCTACACCTTC
many	15	TRBV12-3/TRBV12-4	TRBJ2-1	TRBD1	CASSYPGTGVNEQFF	TGTGCCAGCAGTTACCCGGGGACAGGGGTGAATGAGCAGTTCTTC
many	14	TRBV12-3/TRBV12-4	TRBJ2-6	NA	CASSLGAGANVLTF	TGTGCCAGCAGCCTAGGTGCTGGGGCCAACGTCCTGACTTTC
many	17	TRBV7-2	TRBJ1-3	NA	CASSHFADGSSGNTIYF	TGTGCCAGCAGCCACTTTGCCGACGGGAGCTCTGGAAACACCATATATTTT
NA	13	TRBV20-1	TRBJ1-1	NA	CSAIKGRSTEAFF	TGCAGTGCTATCAAGGGGAGGTCGACTGAAGCTTTCTTT
many	14	TRBV6-2/TRBV6-3	TRBJ2-7	NA	CASSYSSGVHEQYF	TGTGCCAGCAGTTACTCCTCAGGGGTCCACGAGCAGTACTTC
many	14	TRBV5-1	TRBJ1-1	NA	CASSYRDMNTEAFF	TGCGCCAGCAGCTACAGAGACATGAACACTGAAGCTTTCTTT
many	14	TRBV18	TRBJ1-1	NA	CASSPTGGNTEAFF	TGTGCCAGCTCACCAACCGGGGGGAACACTGAAGCTTTCTTT
NA	17	TRBV19	TRBJ1-5	NA	CASSINQGRTGNQPQHF	TGTGCCAGTAGTATCAATCAGGGACGGACCGGCAATCAGCCCCAGCATTTT
few	14	TRBV20-1	TRBJ1-2	NA	CSAIPGGSARGYTF	TGCAGTGCAATCCCCGGGGGGAGTGCGAGAGGCTACACCTTC
NA	15	TRBV4-1	TRBJ2-7	NA	CASSQVIGADYEQYF	TGCGCCAGCAGCCAAGTGATAGGGGCGGACTACGAGCAGTACTTC
NA	13	TRBV29-1	TRBJ2-1	NA	CSARDGSYNEQFF	TGCAGCGCGCGGGACGGATCCTACAATGAGCAGTTCTTC
few	15	TRBV29-1	TRBJ2-1	TRBD1	CSVVFVGTDNNEQFF	TGCAGCGTTGTATTCGTAGGGACAGATAACAATGAGCAGTTCTTC
NA	12	TRBV30	TRBJ2-1	NA	CAWTVGPWHLFF	TGTGCCTGGACCGTGGGCCCCTGGCACCTGTTCTTC
NA	15	TRBV5-1	TRBJ1-4	NA	CASSLQKGGGEKLFF	TGCGCCAGCAGCTTGCAAAAGGGAGGCGGTGAAAAACTGTTTTTT
few	15	TRBV4-3	TRBJ1-3	TRBD1	CASSQYRGSGNTIYF	TGCGCCAGCAGCCAATACAGGGGTTCAGGAAACACCATATATTTT